One sample yielded the 27 T cell receptor beta chains listed below, sequenced in a study of T cell repertoires in cytomegalovirus infection. TCRdb independently ran MiXCR on the reads; one entry per CDR3 protein. The sample records about 300,000 distinct CDR3 sequences, about 8.8% being singletons. The material sequenced was PBMCs. Receptor source: a human donor in good health (CMV status not recorded). Some clones in this sample may be carry-over from other donors' samples.

The table lists this clonotype with many counts. The rearrangement links TRBV10-3 to TRBJ2-6; 8 bases align to TRBD1. The ends lost 0 bases at V and 0 bases at J; junction bases unmatched: 7. CDR3 length equals 19 residues. Germline V gives CDR1 ENHRY, CDR2 SYGVKD. CDR3 DNA: TGTGCCATCAGTGAGTCCCCCCGGGACAGGACCTCTGGGGCCAACGTCCTGACTTTC. Its protein is CAISESPRDRTSGANVLTF.

There are a few counts of this clonotype. This chain uses TRBV10-3 with TRBJ1-2; 10 nucleotides line up with TRBD1. The length of the CDR3 is 13 residues. The germline V gene has CDR1 ENHRY and CDR2 SYGVKD. J gave up 8 bases and V 6 bases, and 6 bases lay outside the gene matches. The CDR3 loop reads CAIRGTGDSGYTF. The DNA for the CDR3 is TGTGCCATCAGGGGGACAGGGGATTCCGGCTACACCTTC.

In its sample, this clonotype was seen many times. The chain couples TRBV5-8 to TRBJ2-2; no clear D gene. CDR3 length: 14 residues. V dropped 4 bases and J dropped 2 bases, with 9 bases sitting between them. Germline V gives CDR1 SGHTS, CDR2 YDEGEE. In nucleotides, the CDR3 is TGTGCCAGCAGCGGCCGCGGCAACACCGGGGAGCTGTTTTTT. It is translated as CASSGRGNTGELFF.

The rearrangement links TRBV6-1 to TRBJ2-7; TRBD2 aligns across 10 bases. Germline V lookup: CDR1 MNHNS, CDR2 SASEGT. The CDR3 totals 15 residues. V was clipped by 5 bases and J by 1 base; unmatched bases: 5. This chain's CDR3 is CASSHLAGASYEQYF. DNA of the CDR3: TGTGCCAGCAGTCACCTAGCGGGGGCATCCTACGAGCAGTACTTC.

At least ten counts were recorded for this clonotype. This chain connects TRBV20-1 to TRBJ2-1; TRBD2 matches at 10 bases. V lost 0 bases and J lost 0; bases outside the gene matches: 2. Germline-derived CDR1 and CDR2 are DFQATT and SNEGSKA (reference sequence). The CDR3 has 16 amino acids. CDR3 protein: CSARETSGYSYNEQFF. The CDR3 DNA reads TGCAGTGCTAGAGAGACTAGCGGGTACTCCTACAATGAGCAGTTCTTC.

Many counts were recorded for this clonotype. The chain recombines TRBV7-6 with TRBJ2-5; D unresolved. CDR3 length: 14 residues. V was shortened by 7 bases and J by 4 bases, with 16 bases between the two germline ends. CDR1 is SGHVS, CDR2 FNYEAQ, per germline. As DNA, the CDR3 is TGTGCCAGCACCAATTATAGCAGAGCAGAGACCCAGTACTTC. Translating it yields CASTNYSRAETQYF.

This clonotype was counted only a few times. The chain links TRBV20-1 to TRBJ1-4; 9 bases are shared with TRBD1. The CDR3 spans 13 residues. Unmatched junction bases numbered 8, after V lost 6 bases and J lost 9 bases. Germline CDR1 is DFQATT and CDR2 is SNEGSKA (reference sequence). In DNA form, the CDR3 reads TGCAGTGCCCGGGACAGGGTCATACAAAAACTGTTTTTT. Its protein product is CSARDRVIQKLFF.

This clonotype was seen ten or more times. This rearrangement joins TRBV12-3 or TRBV12-4 to TRBJ2-3; D unresolved. The ends were cut back, 6 bases at V and 4 bases at J, with 14 bases in the middle. The CDR3 consists of 14 residues. This chain's CDR3 is CASRPRLYADTQYF. For the CDR3, the DNA is TGTGCCAGCAGGCCCCGGCTATACGCAGATACGCAGTATTTT.

In its sample, this clonotype was seen many times. The CDR3 region has the DNA TGCAGTGCTGCCCCATGGCCCTCCACGGGAAATGAGCAGTTCTTC. Its translation is CSAAPWPSTGNEQFF. This chain links TRBV20-1 with TRBJ2-1; the D gene is possibly TRBD2 (5 bases). Trimming removed 5 bases at V and 7 bases at J, with 21 bases between. There are 15 residues in the CDR3. CDR1 and CDR2 (germline): DFQATT, SNEGSKA (reference sequence).

Ten or more counts support this clonotype. The chain employs TRBV20-1 and TRBJ2-7, with 14 positions matching TRBD2. CDR1 and CDR2 from the germline V gene are DFQATT and SNEGSKA (reference sequence). The V gene end was trimmed by 3 bases and the J gene end by 0 bases; junction bases not matched to a gene: 7. The CDR3 covers 17 residues. In DNA form, the CDR3 reads TGCAGTGCTAGTAAGAGACTAGCGGGGGGGAACTCCTACGAGCAGTACGTC. This encodes CSASKRLAGGNSYEQYV.

This chain connects TRBV7-9 to TRBJ1-5, with D perhaps matching TRBD1 (6 bases). From germline, CDR1 is SEHNR and CDR2 FQNEAQ (reference sequence). This CDR3 region has 14 residues. Trimming took 5 bases from V and 5 from J, leaving 13 bases between them. The DNA for the CDR3 is TGTGCCAGCAGCCCATCAGGGGTAGATCAGCCCCAGCATTTT. Residues: CASSPSGVDQPQHF.

This clonotype was recorded a few times. The chain joins TRBV12-3 or TRBV12-4 to TRBJ2-1; 13 bases match TRBD2. V lost 6 bases, J lost 3 bases, and 5 bases stayed unmatched. The CDR3 totals 16 residues. This CDR3 is CASRGLAGDFYNEQFF. CDR3 nucleotide sequence: TGTGCCAGCAGAGGACTAGCGGGGGACTTCTACAATGAGCAGTTCTTC.

This clonotype was counted ten times or more. The chain employs TRBV11-2 and TRBJ2-1, with D tentatively TRBD2 (7 bases). CDR1 and CDR2 from the germline V gene are SGHAT and FQNNGV. The CDR3 runs 15 residues. V lost 7 bases to trimming and J lost 9 bases, with 22 bases between them. This CDR3 reads CASTPRGGRSGEQFF. The CDR3 DNA is TGTGCCAGCACCCCAAGGGGGGGGCGTTCGGGTGAGCAGTTCTTC.

This clonotype showed up many times. The chain combines TRBV2 with TRBJ1-1, with TRBD1 matching 9 bases. Germline assignment: CDR1 SNHLY and CDR2 FYNNEI. The CDR3 length is 15 residues. With V trimmed by 4 bases and J by 4 bases, 7 bases remained unmatched. The CDR3 DNA follows: TGTGCCAGCAGTGTCACAGGGGGCGCTTCCACTGAAGCTTTCTTT. This translates into CASSVTGGASTEAFF.

Ten or more counts support this clonotype. The chain links TRBV20-1 to TRBJ2-1; TRBD1 aligns across 9 bases. Germline values: CDR1 DFQATT, CDR2 SNEGSKA (reference sequence). V shed 0 bases, J shed 6 bases, and the junction held 3 bases outside the gene matches. The CDR3 runs 14 residues. CDR3 sequence reads: CSARDLGQGNEQFF. DNA of the CDR3: TGCAGTGCTAGAGATCTGGGACAGGGCAATGAGCAGTTCTTC.

The rearrangement links TRBV29-1 to TRBJ2-7, with unresolved D. The ends were cut back, 0 bases at V and 4 bases at J, with 10 bases in the middle. Germline lookup yields CDR1 SQVTM and CDR2 ANQGSEA. The CDR3 spans 13 residues. The DNA for the CDR3 is TGCAGCGTTGAAGAAGACACACTATACGAGCAGTACTTC. Translating gives CSVEEDTLYEQYF.

This clonotype occurred many times. The V gene is TRBV28, the J gene TRBJ1-5, with D possibly matching TRBD1 (5 bases). The ends were cut back, 3 bases at V and 4 bases at J, with 13 bases in the middle. Germline V lookup: CDR1 MDHEN, CDR2 SYDVKM. This CDR3 comprises 15 residues. The CDR3 coding sequence is TGTGCCAGCAGTTTGGCGCAGGGACCTAATCAGCCCCAGCATTTT. Translating gives CASSLAQGPNQPQHF.

Many counts were recorded for this clonotype. This chain joins TRBV7-9 and TRBJ2-5; perhaps TRBD1 as D (6 bases). CDR1 is SEHNR and CDR2 is FQNEAQ in the germline V gene (reference sequence). The CDR3 extends over 14 amino acids. V shed 1 base and J shed 0 bases, with 6 bases lying between them. For the CDR3, the DNA is TGTGCCAGCAGCTTAGGGACAGACCAAGAGACCCAGTACTTC. Amino acid sequence: CASSLGTDQETQYF. Full variable domain (outside the CDR3, taken from reference TRBV7-9 and TRBJ2-5): DTGVSQNPRHKITKRGQNVTFRCDPISEHNRLYWYRQTLGQGPEFLTYFQNEAQLEKSRLLSDRFSAERPKGSFSTLEIQRTEQGDSAMYLCASSLGTDQETQYFGPGTRLLVL.

In this sample, this clonotype turned up many times. The chain recombines TRBV7-2 with TRBJ2-3, with 9 bases identical to TRBD2. CDR3 length: 17 residues. The germline CDR1 and CDR2 sequences are SGHTA and FQGNSA. The trim removed 5 bases at V and 0 bases at J, leaving 9 bases unmatched. The CDR3 loop reads CASSQKGAGGSTDTQYF. The CDR3 DNA is TGTGCCAGCAGCCAAAAGGGGGCGGGGGGGAGCACAGATACGCAGTATTTT.

This clonotype occurred many times. V gene TRBV27 combines with J gene TRBJ1-2; D is possibly TRBD1 (5 bases). Germline-derived CDR1 and CDR2 are MNHEY and SMNVEV (reference sequence). This CDR3 has 15 residues. Trimming took off 6 bases at V and 5 bases at J, with 19 bases between the two ends. As DNA, the CDR3 is TGTGCCAGCAGCCACCGGGGCAGCGTCGGGTATGGCTACACCTTC. Translating it yields CASSHRGSVGYGYTF.

The V call is TRBV5-1, the J call TRBJ1-1; TRBD1 aligns across 10 bases. Germline V gene sequence: CDR1 SGHRS, CDR2 YFSETQ. Unmatched junction bases numbered 5, after V lost 4 bases and J lost 5 bases. The CDR3 has 14 amino acids. CDR3 nucleotide sequence: TGCGCCAGCAGCATCGACAGGGGGCAAACTGAAGCTTTCTTT. Translating it yields CASSIDRGQTEAFF.

The V call is TRBV4-2, the J call TRBJ2-7, with D possibly matching TRBD1 (5 bases). Per germline, CDR1 LGHNA and CDR2 YNFKEQ. Trimming left V 5 bases short and J 3 bases short, with 14 bases between. The CDR3 has 14 residues. CDR3 residues: CASSSKGSFYEQYF. CDR3 nucleotides: TGTGCCAGCAGCTCCAAGGGGTCATTCTACGAGCAGTACTTC.

The chain recombines TRBV20-1 with TRBJ2-2; 9 bases are a match to TRBD1. Losses at the gene ends were 7 bases for V and 1 base for J; bases not matched to a gene: 4. The germline V gene has CDR1 DFQATT and CDR2 SNEGSKA (reference sequence). CDR3 length: 14 amino acids. The CDR3 is CSVRGQGNTGELFF. The DNA for the CDR3 is TGCAGTGTTCGGGGACAGGGGAACACCGGGGAGCTGTTTTTT.

This clonotype was observed many times. J is TRBJ1-2 and V is TRBV28, with TRBD1 as a possible D gene (5 bases). The CDR3 extends over 14 amino acids. V was pared by 5 bases and J by 4 bases, with 14 bases between. Germline CDR1 reads MDHEN; CDR2 reads SYDVKM. The CDR3 here is CASSTQGVLYGYTF. The CDR3 nucleotides are TGTGCCAGCAGTACACAAGGGGTCCTCTATGGCTACACCTTC.

This clonotype was detected a few times. V is TRBV20-1 and J is TRBJ2-5; TRBD1 might be the D (6 bases). The CDR3 is 13 amino acids. V was shortened by 6 bases and J by 1 base, with 12 bases between the two germline ends. The V gene's germline CDR1 is DFQATT and CDR2 SNEGSKA (reference sequence). This chain's CDR3 is CSAPGTPQETQYF. In nucleotides, the CDR3 is TGCAGTGCCCCCGGGACACCCCAAGAGACCCAGTACTTC.

This clonotype has only one observation. The junction departs from germline at one end; a sequencing error may be responsible. This rearrangement joins TRBV29-1 to TRBJ1-1; maybe TRBD1 (5 bases). The CDR3 spans 12 residues. Germline V gene sequence: CDR1 SQVTM, CDR2 ANQGSEA. The CDR3, as DNA: TGCAGCGTTCAACCTAGGGGCACTGAAGCTATCTTT. The encoded protein is CSVQPRGTEAIF.

This clonotype was picked up many times. The J gene is TRBJ1-4, the V gene TRBV6-5, with 8 nucleotides matching TRBD1. CDR3 length: 16 amino acids. J was trimmed by 6 bases and V by 6 bases; bases with no gene match: 12. Germline lookup yields CDR1 MNHEY and CDR2 SVGAGI. The CDR3 DNA follows: TGTGCCAGCAGCCTTTACGTAGGGACAGGACATGAAAAACTGTTTTTT. Protein sequence: CASSLYVGTGHEKLFF.